This T cell receptor (beta chain) was retrieved from a study of blood T cell repertoires in COVID-19. The overall study: Material from acute and convalescent COVID-19 was sourced from the United States, Italy and Spain. Sources were T cells, B-cell-depleted T cells, or PBMCs; the material itself was cDNA or gDNA.

The CDR3 length is 14 residues. Trimming removed 5 bases at V and 6 bases at J, with 14 bases between. The germline gives CDR1 MNHNS, CDR2 SASEGT. Those enrolled in Seattle joined during active infection and were followed longitudinally afterward. Original processing methods: Amplification with reference gene primers provided the estimates of nucleated cell counts. The method was immunoSEQ multiplex PCR; TCRdb's version includes in-frame clones alone and lacks a portion of them. That table furnishes V, J and clone size, whereas the DNA furnished D and trimming. Of more than 45,000 clones detected, approximately 90% appear once; the ten largest clones hold around 6.4%.

V gene TRBV6-1 combines with J gene TRBJ2-1; weak D call: TRBD1 (7 bases). Sequencing used peripheral blood. This clonotype was sampled from a woman aged 55-69 years with COVID-19, enrolled during active disease. CDR3 in DNA: TGTGCCAGCAGTAACCAGGGGGGACTCAATGAGCAGTTCTTC. Its translation is CASSNQGGLNEQFF.